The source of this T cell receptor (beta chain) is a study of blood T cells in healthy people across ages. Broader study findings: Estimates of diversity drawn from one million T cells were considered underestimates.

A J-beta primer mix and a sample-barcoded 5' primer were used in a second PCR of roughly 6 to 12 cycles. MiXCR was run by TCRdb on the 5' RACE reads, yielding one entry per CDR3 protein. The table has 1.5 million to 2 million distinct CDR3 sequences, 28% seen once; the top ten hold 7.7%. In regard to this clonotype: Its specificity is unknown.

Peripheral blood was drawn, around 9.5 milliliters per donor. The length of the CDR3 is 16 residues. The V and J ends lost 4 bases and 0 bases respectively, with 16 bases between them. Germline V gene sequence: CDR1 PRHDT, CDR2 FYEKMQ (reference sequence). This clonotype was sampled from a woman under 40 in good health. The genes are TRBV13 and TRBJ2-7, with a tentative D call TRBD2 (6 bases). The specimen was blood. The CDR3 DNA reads TGTGCCAGCAGCTCCGAAAATAGCGGACGCTCCTACGAGCAGTACTTC. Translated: CASSSENSGRSYEQYF.